This TCR beta chain was identified during a study of identical twins. Whole-study results and caveats: The abundant beta clonotypes from cord blood had fewer insertions, and memory repertoires had none of this. Researchers caution that invariant MAIT and iNKT cells could partly confound zero-insertion analyses.

TCRdb re-called the 5' RACE reads with MiXCR, one entry per CDR3 protein. This sample has 200,000 to 250,000 distinct CDR3 sequences, with over 9.5% found just once. In regard to this clonotype: What it binds is unknown.

Germline V lookup: CDR1 ENHRY, CDR2 SYGVKD. Trimming removed 4 bases at V and 1 base at J, with 10 bases between. The CDR3 is 14 amino acids. The sequencing sample was made of memory T cells sorted from blood. This clonotype was obtained from a man aged 50-59 years in good health. The rearrangement links TRBV10-3 to TRBJ1-1; D gene unclear. In DNA form, the CDR3 reads TGTGCCATCAGTGTGGTTAGGCAGAACACTGAAGCTTTCTTT. Amino acids: CAISVVRQNTEAFF.